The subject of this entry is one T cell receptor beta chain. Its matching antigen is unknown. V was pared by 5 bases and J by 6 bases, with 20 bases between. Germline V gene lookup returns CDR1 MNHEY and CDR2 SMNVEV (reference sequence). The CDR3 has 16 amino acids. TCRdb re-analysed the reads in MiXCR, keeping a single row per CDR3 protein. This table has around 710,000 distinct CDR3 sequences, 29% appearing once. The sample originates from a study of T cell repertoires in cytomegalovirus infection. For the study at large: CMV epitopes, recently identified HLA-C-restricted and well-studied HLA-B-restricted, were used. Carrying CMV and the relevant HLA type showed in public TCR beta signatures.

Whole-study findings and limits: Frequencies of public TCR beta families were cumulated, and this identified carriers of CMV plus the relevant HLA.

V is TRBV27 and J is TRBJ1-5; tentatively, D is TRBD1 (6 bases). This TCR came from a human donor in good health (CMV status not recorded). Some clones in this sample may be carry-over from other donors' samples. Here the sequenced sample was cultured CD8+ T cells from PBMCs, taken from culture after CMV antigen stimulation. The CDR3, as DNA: TGTGCCAGCAGTCCCGCAGGGGCCAGGGTAGGTCAGCCCCAGCATTTT. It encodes CASSPAGARVGQPQHF.